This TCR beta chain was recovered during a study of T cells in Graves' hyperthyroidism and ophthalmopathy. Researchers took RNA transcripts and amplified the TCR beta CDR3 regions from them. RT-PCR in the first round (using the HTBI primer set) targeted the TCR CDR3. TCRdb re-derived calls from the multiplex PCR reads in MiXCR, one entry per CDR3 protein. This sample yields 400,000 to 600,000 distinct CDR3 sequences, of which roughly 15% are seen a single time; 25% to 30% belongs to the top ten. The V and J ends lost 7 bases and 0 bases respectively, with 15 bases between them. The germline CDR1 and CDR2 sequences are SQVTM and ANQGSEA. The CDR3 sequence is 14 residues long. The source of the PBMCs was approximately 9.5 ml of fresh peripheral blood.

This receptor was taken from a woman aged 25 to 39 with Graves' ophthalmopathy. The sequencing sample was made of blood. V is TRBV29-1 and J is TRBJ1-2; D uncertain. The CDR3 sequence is CSAVPFGPNYGYTF. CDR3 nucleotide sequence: TGCAGCGCCGTGCCCTTTGGTCCTAACTATGGCTACACCTTC.